The clone carrying this T cell receptor beta chain was observed a single time. This CDR3 contains 19 residues. Trimming took 3 bases from V and 7 from J; bases not matched to a gene: 17. Germline CDR1 is MDHEN and CDR2 is SYDVKM. The sample comes from a study of blood T cell repertoires in COVID-19. Data came from immunoSEQ multiplex PCR; TCRdb stores just in-frame clones and leaves some out. The table shows roughly 400,000 clones, with over 85% occurring only once. Assignment of participants to cohorts was predicated upon participant-reported clinical history. The gene calls are TRBV28 and TRBJ2-1, with TRBD2 matching over 11 bases. The source is a young woman who had recovered from COVID-19. The specimen sequenced was PBMCs or T cells enriched from blood (not recorded which). The CDR3 sequence is CASSFRGLAEFGAVNEQFF. As DNA, the CDR3 is TGTGCCAGCAGTTTTAGGGGACTAGCGGAGTTCGGGGCGGTGAATGAGCAGTTCTTC.